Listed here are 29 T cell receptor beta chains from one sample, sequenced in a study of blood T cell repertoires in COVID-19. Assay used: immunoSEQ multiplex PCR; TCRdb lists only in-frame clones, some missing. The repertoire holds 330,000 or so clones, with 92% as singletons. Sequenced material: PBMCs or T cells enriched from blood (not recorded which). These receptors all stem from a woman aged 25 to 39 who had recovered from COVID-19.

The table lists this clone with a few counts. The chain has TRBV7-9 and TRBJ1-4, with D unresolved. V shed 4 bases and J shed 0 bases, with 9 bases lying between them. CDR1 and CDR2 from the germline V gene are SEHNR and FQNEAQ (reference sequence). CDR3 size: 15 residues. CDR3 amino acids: CASSSLLATNEKLFF. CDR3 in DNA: TGTGCCAGCAGCTCCCTCCTTGCAACTAATGAAAAACTGTTTTTT.

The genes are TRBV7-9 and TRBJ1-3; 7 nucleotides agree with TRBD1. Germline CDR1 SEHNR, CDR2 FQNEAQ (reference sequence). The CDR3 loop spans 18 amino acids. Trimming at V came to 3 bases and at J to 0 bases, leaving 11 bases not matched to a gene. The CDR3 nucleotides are TGTGCCAGCAGCTTCAGGTCGGTTCACAGGGGCTCTGGAAACACCATATATTTT. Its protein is CASSFRSVHRGSGNTIYF.

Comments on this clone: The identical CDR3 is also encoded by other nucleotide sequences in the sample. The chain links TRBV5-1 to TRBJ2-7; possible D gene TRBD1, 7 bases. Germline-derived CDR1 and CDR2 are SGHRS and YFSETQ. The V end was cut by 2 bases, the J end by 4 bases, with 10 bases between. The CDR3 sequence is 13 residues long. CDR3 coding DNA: TGCGCCAGCAGCTTCTCAGGGGGGTACGAGCAGTACTTC. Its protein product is CASSFSGGYEQYF.

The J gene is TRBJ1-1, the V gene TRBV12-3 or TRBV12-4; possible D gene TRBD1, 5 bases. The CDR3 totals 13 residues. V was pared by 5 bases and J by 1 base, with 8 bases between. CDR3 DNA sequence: TGTGCCAGCAGTCGACAGCCGAACACTGAAGCTTTCTTT. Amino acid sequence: CASSRQPNTEAFF.

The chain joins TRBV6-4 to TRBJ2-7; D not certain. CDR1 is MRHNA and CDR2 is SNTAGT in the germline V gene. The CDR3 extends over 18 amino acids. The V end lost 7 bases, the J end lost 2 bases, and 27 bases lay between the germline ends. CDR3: CASIDVIAGPPNTYEQYF. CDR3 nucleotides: TGTGCCAGCATCGACGTGATAGCCGGCCCGCCGAATACCTACGAGCAGTACTTC.

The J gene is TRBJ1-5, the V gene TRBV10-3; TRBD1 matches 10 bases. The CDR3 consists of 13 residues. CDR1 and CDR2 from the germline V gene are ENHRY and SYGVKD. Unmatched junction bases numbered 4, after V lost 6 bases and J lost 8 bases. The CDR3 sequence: CAIRDRGREPQHF. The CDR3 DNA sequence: TGTGCCATCAGAGACAGGGGGCGGGAGCCCCAGCATTTT.

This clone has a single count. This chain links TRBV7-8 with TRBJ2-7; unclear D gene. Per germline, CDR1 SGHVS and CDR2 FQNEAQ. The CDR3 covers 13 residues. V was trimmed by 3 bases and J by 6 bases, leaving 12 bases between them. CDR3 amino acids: CASSFLDGSEQYF. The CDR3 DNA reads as TGTGCCAGCAGCTTCCTAGATGGGTCCGAGCAGTACTTC.

The CDR3: CASGPISGANVLTF. The CDR3, as DNA: TGTGCCAGCGGGCCGATCTCTGGGGCCAACGTCCTGACTTTC. J is TRBJ2-6 and V is TRBV27; D is unresolved. Germline V lookup: CDR1 MNHEY, CDR2 SMNVEV (reference sequence). CDR3 length: 14 amino acids. Trimming shortened V by 8 bases and J by 0 bases, and 8 bases separated the two germline ends.

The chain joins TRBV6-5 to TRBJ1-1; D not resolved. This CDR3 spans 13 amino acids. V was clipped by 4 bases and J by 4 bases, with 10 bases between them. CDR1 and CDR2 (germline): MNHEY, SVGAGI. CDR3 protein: CASSFSEGTEAFF. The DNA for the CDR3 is TGTGCCAGCAGTTTTAGTGAGGGCACTGAAGCTTTCTTT.

The CDR3, as DNA: TGTGCCAGCAGACTCGGACAGGGTGTGACTGAAGCTTTCTTT. Protein product: CASRLGQGVTEAFF. This chain joins TRBV6-1 and TRBJ1-1; TRBD1 matches 8 bases. After removal of 6 bases from V and 5 bases from J, the junction contained 8 bases not matched to a gene. Germline CDR1 is MNHNS and CDR2 is SASEGT. The length of the CDR3 is 14 residues.

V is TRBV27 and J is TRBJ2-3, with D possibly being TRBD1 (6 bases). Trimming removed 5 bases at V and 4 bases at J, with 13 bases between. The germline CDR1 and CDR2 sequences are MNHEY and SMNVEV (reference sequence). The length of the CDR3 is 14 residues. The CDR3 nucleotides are TGTGCCAGCAGTCTAAGGACAGCTGCAGATACGCAGTATTTT. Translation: CASSLRTAADTQYF.

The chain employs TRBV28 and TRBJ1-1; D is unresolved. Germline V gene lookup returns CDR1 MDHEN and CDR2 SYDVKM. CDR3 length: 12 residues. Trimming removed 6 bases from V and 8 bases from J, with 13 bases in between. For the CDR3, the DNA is TGTGCCAGCAGCCTCGAAACAGCCGAAGCTTTCTTT. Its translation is CASSLETAEAFF.

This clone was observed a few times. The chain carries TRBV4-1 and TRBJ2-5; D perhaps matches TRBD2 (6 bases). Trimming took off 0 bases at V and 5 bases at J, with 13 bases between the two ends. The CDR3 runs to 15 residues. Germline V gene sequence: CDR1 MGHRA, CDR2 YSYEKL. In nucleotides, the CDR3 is TGCGCCAGCAGCCAAGATCGGCTCGCGGGGGAGACCCAGTACTTC. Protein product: CASSQDRLAGETQYF.

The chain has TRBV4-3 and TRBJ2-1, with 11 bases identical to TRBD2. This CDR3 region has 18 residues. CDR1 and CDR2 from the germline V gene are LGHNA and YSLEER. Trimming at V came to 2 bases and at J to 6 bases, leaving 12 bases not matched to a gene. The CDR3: CASSQTMLTSGDFNEQFF. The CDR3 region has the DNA TGCGCCAGCAGCCAAACCATGTTGACTAGCGGGGATTTCAATGAGCAGTTCTTC.

The CDR3, as DNA: TGTGCCTGTAGCACCAAATTTCAGGGAGGGTCCAGGGGACCCCAGCATTTT. Amino acids: CACSTKFQGGSRGPQHF. The chain employs TRBV30 and TRBJ1-5; D may be TRBD1 (6 bases). The CDR3 runs 17 residues. The V end lost 6 bases, the J end lost 10 bases, and 31 bases lay between the germline ends. Germline CDR1 GTSNPN, CDR2 SVGIG (reference sequence).

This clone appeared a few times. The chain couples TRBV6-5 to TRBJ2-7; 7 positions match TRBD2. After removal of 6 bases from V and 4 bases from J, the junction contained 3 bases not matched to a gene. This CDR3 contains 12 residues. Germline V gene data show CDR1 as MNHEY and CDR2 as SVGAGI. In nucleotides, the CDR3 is TGTGCCAGCAGGGCACTAGCGTACGAGCAGTACTTC. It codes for CASRALAYEQYF.

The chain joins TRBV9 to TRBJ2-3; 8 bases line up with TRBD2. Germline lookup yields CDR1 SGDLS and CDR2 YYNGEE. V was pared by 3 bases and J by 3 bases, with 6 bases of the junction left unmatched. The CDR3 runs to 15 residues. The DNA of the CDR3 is TGTGCCAGCAGCGAGCGGACTAGCTTTACAGATACGCAGTATTTT. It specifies CASSERTSFTDTQYF.

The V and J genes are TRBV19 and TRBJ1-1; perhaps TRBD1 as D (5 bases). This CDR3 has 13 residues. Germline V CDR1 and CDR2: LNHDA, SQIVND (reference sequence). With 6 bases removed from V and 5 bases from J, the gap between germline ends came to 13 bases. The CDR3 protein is CASRTGGETEAFF. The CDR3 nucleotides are TGTGCCAGTAGGACCGGGGGAGAGACTGAAGCTTTCTTT.

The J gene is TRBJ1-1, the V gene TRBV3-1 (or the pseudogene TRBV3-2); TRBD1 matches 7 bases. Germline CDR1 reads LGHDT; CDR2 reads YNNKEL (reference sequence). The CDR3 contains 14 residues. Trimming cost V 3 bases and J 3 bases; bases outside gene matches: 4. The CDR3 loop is CASSHYRGDTEAFF. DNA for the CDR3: TGTGCCAGCAGCCATTACAGGGGTGACACTGAAGCTTTCTTT.

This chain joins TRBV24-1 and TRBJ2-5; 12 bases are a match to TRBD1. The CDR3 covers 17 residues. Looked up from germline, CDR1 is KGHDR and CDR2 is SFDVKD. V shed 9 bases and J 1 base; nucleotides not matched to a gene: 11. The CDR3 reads CATGLGQGAPFQETQYF. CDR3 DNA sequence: TGTGCCACCGGCCTGGGACAGGGGGCACCATTCCAAGAGACCCAGTACTTC.

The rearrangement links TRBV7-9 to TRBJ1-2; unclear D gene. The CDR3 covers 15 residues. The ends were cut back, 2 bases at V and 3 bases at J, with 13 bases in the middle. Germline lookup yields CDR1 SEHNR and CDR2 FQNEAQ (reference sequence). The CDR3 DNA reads TGTGCCAGCAGCTTATCGCGGAATCGGGACTATGGCTACACCTTC. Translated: CASSLSRNRDYGYTF. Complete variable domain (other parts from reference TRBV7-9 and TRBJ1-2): DTGVSQNPRHKITKRGQNVTFRCDPISEHNRLYWYRQTLGQGPEFLTYFQNEAQLEKSRLLSDRFSAERPKGSFSTLEIQRTEQGDSAMYLCASSLSRNRDYGYTFGSGTRLTVV.

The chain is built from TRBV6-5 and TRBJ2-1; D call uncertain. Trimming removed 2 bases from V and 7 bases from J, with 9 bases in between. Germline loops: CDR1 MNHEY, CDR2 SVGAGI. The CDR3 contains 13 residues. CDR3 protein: CASSYPAKNEQFF. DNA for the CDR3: TGTGCCAGCAGTTACCCCGCTAAAAATGAGCAGTTCTTC.

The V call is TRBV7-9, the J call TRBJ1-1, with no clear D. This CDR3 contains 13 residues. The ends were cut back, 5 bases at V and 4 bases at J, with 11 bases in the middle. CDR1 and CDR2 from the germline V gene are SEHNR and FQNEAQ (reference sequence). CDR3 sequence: CASSLQVSTEAFF. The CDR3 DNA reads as TGTGCCAGCAGCCTGCAGGTCTCCACTGAAGCTTTCTTT.

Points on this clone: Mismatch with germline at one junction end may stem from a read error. The CDR3 DNA reads TGCGCCAGCAGCCAGTTCTTCGTCTCCGAGCTGTACTTC. This codes for CASSQFFVSELYF. The rearrangement joins TRBV4-3 to TRBJ2-7, with D uncertain. Germline CDR1 is LGHNA and CDR2 is YSLEER. This CDR3 region has 13 residues.

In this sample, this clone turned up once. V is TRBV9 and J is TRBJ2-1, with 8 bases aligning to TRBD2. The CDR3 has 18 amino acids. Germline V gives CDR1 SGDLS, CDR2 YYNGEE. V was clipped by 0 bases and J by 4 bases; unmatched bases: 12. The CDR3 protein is CASSVEISGVRLYNEQFF. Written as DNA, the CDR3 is TGTGCCAGCAGCGTAGAAATTAGCGGGGTTCGATTATACAATGAGCAGTTCTTC.

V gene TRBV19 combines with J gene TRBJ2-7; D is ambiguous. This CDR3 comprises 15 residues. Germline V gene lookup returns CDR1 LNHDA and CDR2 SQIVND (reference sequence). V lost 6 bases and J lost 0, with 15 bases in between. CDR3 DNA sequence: TGTGCCAGTAGACAGACACACCTTATCTCCTACGAGCAGTACTTC. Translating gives CASRQTHLISYEQYF. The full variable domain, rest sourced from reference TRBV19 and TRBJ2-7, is DGGITQSPKYLFRKEGQNVTLSCEQNLNHDAMYWYRQDPGQGLRLIYYSQIVNDFQKGDIAEGYSVSREKKESFPLTVTSAQKNPTAFYLCASRQTHLISYEQYFGPGTRLTVT.

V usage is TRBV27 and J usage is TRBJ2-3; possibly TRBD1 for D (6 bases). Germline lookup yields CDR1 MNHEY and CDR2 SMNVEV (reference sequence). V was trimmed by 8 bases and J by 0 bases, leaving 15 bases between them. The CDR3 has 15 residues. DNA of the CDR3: TGTGCCAGCGGGATCGGACAGCCAAGCACAGATACGCAGTATTTT. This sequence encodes CASGIGQPSTDTQYF.

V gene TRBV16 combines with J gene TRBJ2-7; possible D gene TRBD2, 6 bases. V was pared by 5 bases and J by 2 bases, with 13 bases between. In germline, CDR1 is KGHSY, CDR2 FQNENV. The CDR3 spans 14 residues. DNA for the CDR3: TGTGCCAGCAGCGGAGGAGGGGCCACCTACGAGCAGTACTTC. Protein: CASSGGGATYEQYF. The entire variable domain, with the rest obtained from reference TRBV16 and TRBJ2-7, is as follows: GEEVAQTPKHLVRGEGQKAKLYCAPIKGHSYVFWYQQVLKNEFKFLISFQNENVFDETGMPKERFSAKCLPNSPCSLEIQATKLEDSAVYFCASSGGGATYEQYFGPGTRLTVT.

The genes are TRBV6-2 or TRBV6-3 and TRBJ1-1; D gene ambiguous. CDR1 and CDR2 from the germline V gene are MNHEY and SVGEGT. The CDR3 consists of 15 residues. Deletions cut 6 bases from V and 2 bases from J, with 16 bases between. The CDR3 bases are TGTGCCAGCAGCTCCACTCAACTCCGAAACACTGAAGCTTTCTTT. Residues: CASSSTQLRNTEAFF.